The TCR beta chain described here comes from a study of T cell changes during pregnancy in multiple sclerosis. Germline V gene lookup returns CDR1 KGHSH and CDR2 LQKENI. The CDR3 covers 13 residues. V was clipped by 6 bases and J by 4 bases, with 12 bases between them. Sequencing was performed with immunoSEQ multiplex PCR; in TCRdb, only in-frame clones are kept and a portion is missing. The sample gives fewer than 45,000 clones, approximately 94% of which show up once; about 8% is in the top ten. This sequence joins TRBV18 and TRBJ1-2; D is perhaps TRBD1 (5 bases). The specimen comprised CD8+ T cells from peripheral blood mononuclear cells, sampled in the third trimester of pregnancy. The sequence was collected from a female donor with multiple sclerosis, enrolled in a pregnancy study. The CDR3 bases are TGTGCCAGCTCCCCCGGGGGAGGCTATGGCTACACCTTC. It encodes CASSPGGGYGYTF.